This T cell receptor beta chain was recorded in a study of T cell changes during pregnancy in multiple sclerosis. Method: immunoSEQ multiplex PCR; TCRdb's copy keeps in-frame clones and lacks some. The sample has 58,000 or so clones; around nine tenths are singletons. This clone is a singleton in its sample. The sequence came from a female donor in good health, enrolled as a control in a pregnancy study. Here the sequenced sample was peripheral blood, taken in the first trimester of pregnancy.

CDR3 loop: CASSQDQTGWGYGYTF. CDR3 bases: TGCGCCAGCAGCCAAGATCAAACAGGGTGGGGATATGGCTACACCTTC. The chain combines TRBV4-1 with TRBJ1-2; perhaps TRBD1 as D (6 bases). CDR3 length: 16 residues. The germline CDR1 and CDR2 sequences are MGHRA and YSYEKL. Trimming took off 0 bases at V and 5 bases at J, with 16 bases between the two ends.